The 32 T cell receptor beta chains below were found in one sample sequenced in a study of OX40 agonist ivuxolimab in advanced cancers. TCRdb's table, derived via immunoSEQ multiplex PCR, lists solely in-frame clones and lacks some. The sample lists about 68,000 clones, 80% to 85% occurring once. Sequencing used CD4+ or CD8+ T cells sorted from blood, obtained in a trial of the OX40 agonist ivuxolimab. The source is an adult with an advanced solid tumor such as melanoma, head and neck, liver or kidney cancer.

V and J are TRBV5-4 and TRBJ1-2; 7 nucleotides align to TRBD1. The CDR3 runs to 13 residues. The germline gives CDR1 SGHNT, CDR2 YYREEE (reference sequence). J gave up 4 bases and V 4 bases, and 4 bases lay outside the gene matches. The CDR3 sequence is CASSVRDSYGYTF. Here the CDR3 DNA reads TGTGCCAGCAGCGTCCGGGACAGCTATGGCTACACCTTC. Using reference TRBV5-4 and TRBJ1-2 for the parts outside the CDR3, the full variable domain is ETGVTQSPTHLIKTRGQQVTLRCSSQSGHNTVSWYQQALGQGPQFIFQYYREEENGRGNFPPRFSGLQFPNYSSELNVNALELDDSALYLCASSVRDSYGYTFGSGTRLTVV.

The chain has TRBV5-5 and TRBJ2-5; D ambiguous. The V end lost 7 bases, the J end lost 5 bases, and 9 bases lay between the germline ends. The CDR3 is 11 residues long. Looked up from germline, CDR1 is SGHKS and CDR2 is YYEKEE (reference sequence). For the CDR3, the DNA is TGTGCCAGCCGGTTAAGGGAGACCCAGTACTTC. Translating it yields CASRLRETQYF.

Turning to this clone: One end of the junction varies from germline; a read error may be responsible. This chain joins TRBV5-4 and TRBJ2-1; TRBD2 matches 7 bases. This CDR3 has 14 amino acids. Germline V lookup: CDR1 SGHNT, CDR2 YYREEE (reference sequence). The CDR3 region has the DNA TGTGCCAGCAGCGGGACTACCAACGGCAATCAGCAGTTCTTC. Its translation is CASSGTTNGNQQFF.

In this sample, this clone turned up once. The V and J genes are TRBV9 and TRBJ2-7; no firm D call. CDR3 length: 14 amino acids. Germline V gives CDR1 SGDLS, CDR2 YYNGEE. The germline V and J ends were trimmed by 0 bases and 0 bases, with 7 bases remaining between them. The CDR3 loop reads CASSVAAASYEQYV. The CDR3 nucleotides are TGTGCCAGCAGCGTAGCGGCGGCCTCCTACGAGCAGTACGTC.

This CDR3 is CASSDDSKSSYNEQFF. The DNA of the CDR3 is TGTGCCAGCAGTGACGACAGCAAGAGCTCCTACAATGAGCAGTTCTTC. V usage is TRBV6-1 and J usage is TRBJ2-1; TRBD1 is a possible D gene (5 bases). This CDR3 has 16 residues. CDR1 and CDR2 (germline): MNHNS, SASEGT. The germline V and J ends were trimmed by 3 bases and 0 bases, with 12 bases remaining between them.

V gene TRBV28 combines with J gene TRBJ2-7, with a tentative D call TRBD1 (6 bases). In germline, CDR1 is MDHEN, CDR2 SYDVKM. This CDR3 contains 15 residues. Trimming stripped 6 bases from V and 7 bases from J, with 22 bases between. As DNA, the CDR3 is TGTGCCAGCAGCCGATCCACAGGGCCCCTCGGGGAGCAGTACTTC. It is translated as CASSRSTGPLGEQYF.

The chain combines TRBV5-1 with TRBJ1-1; the D is unclear. Germline CDR1 reads SGHRS; CDR2 reads YFSETQ. V shed 4 bases and J shed 7 bases, with 17 bases lying between them. The CDR3 length is 14 residues. The CDR3 region is CASSPLNAGSEAFF. CDR3 DNA sequence: TGCGCCAGCAGCCCCCTAAATGCGGGAAGTGAAGCTTTCTTT.

V gene TRBV18 combines with J gene TRBJ2-2; 7 bases fit TRBD1. CDR3 length equals 14 residues. The junction had 5 bases not matched to a gene; V was cut back by 10 bases and J by 0 bases. Germline CDR1 and CDR2: KGHSH and LQKENI. The CDR3 spells CATRQGANTGELFF. The CDR3 bases are TGTGCCACCCGACAGGGAGCGAACACCGGGGAGCTGTTTTTT.

The rearrangement joins TRBV9 to TRBJ2-2; D is unresolved. The CDR3 runs to 15 residues. Trimming removed 4 bases at V and 1 base at J, with 11 bases between. The germline V gene has CDR1 SGDLS and CDR2 YYNGEE. The DNA for the CDR3 is TGTGCCAGCAGCCCTCGCTACGGGAACACCGGGGAGCTGTTTTTT. It encodes CASSPRYGNTGELFF.

This clone has only a few counts. This rearrangement joins TRBV5-1 to TRBJ2-5; 7 bases align to TRBD1. The CDR3 runs 15 residues. The germline CDR1 and CDR2 sequences are SGHRS and YFSETQ. The V gene end was trimmed by 0 bases and the J gene end by 2 bases; junction bases not matched to a gene: 4. The CDR3 nucleotides are TGCGCCAGCAGCTTGGGTGACAGGGAGCAAGAGACCCAGTACTTC. This translates into CASSLGDREQETQYF.

The chain joins TRBV28 to TRBJ1-2; D not certain. The germline gives CDR1 MDHEN, CDR2 SYDVKM. The V and J ends lost 7 bases and 2 bases respectively, with 14 bases between them. The CDR3 loop spans 14 amino acids. The DNA for the CDR3 is TGTGCCAGCACCCCCTCGGACGGGAACTATGGCTACACCTTC. This translates into CASTPSDGNYGYTF.

The rearrangement uses TRBV7-2 and TRBJ1-4; D remains unclear. The CDR3 is 14 residues long. With 5 bases removed from V and 8 bases from J, the gap between germline ends came to 15 bases. Germline V gene lookup returns CDR1 SGHTA and CDR2 FQGNSA. The DNA of the CDR3 is TGTGCCAGCAGCCTGTGGTCGGGTGGGGAAAAACTGTTTTTT. Translation: CASSLWSGGEKLFF.

The chain links TRBV7-2 to TRBJ1-5; D gene unclear. V was clipped by 5 bases and J by 6 bases, with 17 bases between them. CDR1 is SGHTA and CDR2 is FQGNSA in the germline V gene. This CDR3 has 15 amino acids. The CDR3 here is CASSLEWVPAQPQHF. The CDR3 coding sequence is TGTGCCAGCAGCCTAGAATGGGTTCCGGCTCAGCCCCAGCATTTT.

The chain has TRBV7-2 and TRBJ2-1; 9 bases are a match to TRBD2. The ends lost 0 bases at V and 1 base at J; junction bases unmatched: 10. Germline assignment: CDR1 SGHTA and CDR2 FQGNSA. This CDR3 has 19 amino acids. The CDR3 nucleotides are TGTGCCAGCAGCTTAGCGCTAACGGTAGCGGGGGTATCCTACAATGAGCAGTTCTTC. Protein product: CASSLALTVAGVSYNEQFF.

V usage is TRBV6-5 and J usage is TRBJ2-3; D is uncertain. The CDR3 has 14 amino acids. Trimming left V 2 bases short and J 5 bases short, with 11 bases between. The germline CDR1 and CDR2 sequences are MNHEY and SVGAGI. In DNA form, the CDR3 reads TGTGCCAGCAGTTACACCCAGGATAGAGATACGCAGTATTTT. Translating gives CASSYTQDRDTQYF.

There are a few counts of this clone. CDR3 nucleotide sequence: TGCAGTCTGGCCCCGGGGGATACGCAGTATTTT. Protein sequence: CSLAPGDTQYF. The chain couples TRBV20-1 to TRBJ2-3; TRBD2 might be the D (5 bases). This CDR3 comprises 11 residues. Trimming removed 8 bases from V and 6 bases from J, with 12 bases in between. Per the germline V gene, CDR1 is DFQATT and CDR2 is SNEGSKA (reference sequence).

The gene calls are TRBV5-1 and TRBJ2-7; TRBD2 matches 11 bases. Germline V lookup: CDR1 SGHRS, CDR2 YFSETQ. J gave up 5 bases and V 0 bases, and 4 bases lay outside the gene matches. The CDR3 totals 15 residues. Here the CDR3 reads CASSLGTSGRHEQYF. CDR3 bases: TGCGCCAGCAGCTTGGGTACTAGCGGGAGACACGAGCAGTACTTC.

The chain joins TRBV5-1 to TRBJ1-1; D remains ambiguous. The V and J ends lost 0 bases and 0 bases respectively, with 6 bases between them. The CDR3 covers 14 residues. Germline values: CDR1 SGHRS, CDR2 YFSETQ. The CDR3 nucleotides read TGCGCCAGCAGCTTGGACCGTTTGAACACTGAAGCTTTCTTT. Translating it yields CASSLDRLNTEAFF.

The CDR3 sequence: CASTRTGDILNTGELFF. DNA of the CDR3: TGTGCCAGCACTCGGACAGGGGACATCCTGAACACCGGGGAGCTGTTTTTT. The chain links TRBV25-1 to TRBJ2-2, with 9 nucleotides matching TRBD1. V trimming: 7 bases; J trimming: 1 base; junction bases outside the gene matches: 10. From germline, CDR1 is MGHDK and CDR2 SYGVNS. The CDR3 runs to 17 residues.

The count of this clone is one. A far larger clone lies a single base away; this is likely a read error. The chain recombines TRBV4-2 with TRBJ2-7, with D possibly being TRBD1 (5 bases). The CDR3 spans 14 residues. Germline CDR1 LGHNA, CDR2 YNFKEQ. V lost 1 base and J 3 bases, leaving 10 bases between the germline ends. The CDR3 nucleotides are TGTGCCAGCAGCCAAGCCCAGGGATTCTACGAGCAGTACTTC. Protein sequence: CASSQAQGFYEQYF.

The chain combines TRBV7-9 with TRBJ2-1; D might be TRBD2 (5 bases). The V gene lost 5 bases and the J gene lost 1 base, with 18 bases spanning the gap. This CDR3 region has 17 residues. CDR1 and CDR2 from the germline V gene are SEHNR and FQNEAQ (reference sequence). The CDR3 coding sequence is TGTGCCAGCAGCCTTACCGATACTAGTGATTCCTACAATGAGCAGTTCTTC. As protein: CASSLTDTSDSYNEQFF.

This clone was observed a single time. V gene TRBV6-5 combines with J gene TRBJ2-5; 7 nucleotides match TRBD2. Trimming at V came to 6 bases and at J to 0 bases, leaving 4 bases not matched to a gene. The length of the CDR3 is 14 residues. CDR1 is MNHEY and CDR2 is SVGAGI in the germline V gene. CDR3 sequence reads: CASSRLADQETQYF. The DNA for the CDR3 is TGTGCCAGCAGCCGCCTAGCGGACCAAGAGACCCAGTACTTC.

This clone was observed a single time. V and J are TRBV30 and TRBJ2-7, with 10 bases fitting TRBD1. Germline trimming cut 0 bases from V and 7 bases from J; bases unmatched to any gene: 6. This CDR3 comprises 14 residues. Germline-derived CDR1 and CDR2 are GTSNPN and SVGIG (reference sequence). CDR3 DNA: TGTGCCTGGAGTGTTGGGGGACAGGGGAAGGAGCAGTACTTC. Translated: CAWSVGGQGKEQYF.

The count of this clone is one. This chain connects TRBV6-1 to TRBJ2-7, with 9 positions matching TRBD1. Germline V gene lookup returns CDR1 MNHNS and CDR2 SASEGT. V lost 5 bases to trimming and J lost 4 bases; unmatched junction nucleotides: 9. The CDR3 is 15 amino acids. The CDR3 loop reads CASSPPGTGYYEQYV. Written as DNA, the CDR3 is TGTGCCAGCAGTCCCCCCGGGACAGGGTATTACGAGCAGTACGTC.

This clone was recorded a few times. The rearrangement uses TRBV9 and TRBJ1-5, with D perhaps matching TRBD1 (6 bases). Deletions cut 2 bases from V and 4 bases from J, with 19 bases between. This CDR3 spans 17 amino acids. Germline V gene lookup returns CDR1 SGDLS and CDR2 YYNGEE. The CDR3 loop is CASSVMPQGRSNQPQHF. CDR3 in DNA: TGTGCCAGCAGCGTTATGCCACAGGGCCGCTCTAATCAGCCCCAGCATTTT.

The V gene is TRBV4-2, the J gene TRBJ2-1; D unclear. Germline values: CDR1 LGHNA, CDR2 YNFKEQ. Trimming left V 0 bases short and J 2 bases short, with 5 bases between. The CDR3 extends over 14 amino acids. The DNA for the CDR3 is TGTGCCAGCAGCCAAGATACGGCCTACAATGAGCAGTTCTTC. Translated, it gives CASSQDTAYNEQFF.

The CDR3 spells CASSLREGTEAFF. The CDR3 DNA reads as TGTGCCAGCAGCTTGAGGGAGGGGACTGAAGCTTTCTTT. This chain uses TRBV7-9 with TRBJ1-1; the D gene is possibly TRBD1 (5 bases). V shed 3 bases and J shed 5 bases, with 10 bases lying between them. CDR3 length: 13 amino acids. Germline values: CDR1 SEHNR, CDR2 FQNEAQ (reference sequence). Based on the CDR3 plus reference TRBV7-9 and TRBJ1-1, the full variable domain is DTGVSQNPRHKITKRGQNVTFRCDPISEHNRLYWYRQTLGQGPEFLTYFQNEAQLEKSRLLSDRFSAERPKGSFSTLEIQRTEQGDSAMYLCASSLREGTEAFFGQGTRLTVV.

This clone was seen more than once but under ten times. The J gene is TRBJ1-2, the V gene TRBV10-3; TRBD1 matches 8 bases. Germline V gene lookup returns CDR1 ENHRY and CDR2 SYGVKD. The CDR3 runs to 13 residues. The V gene end was trimmed by 6 bases and the J gene end by 8 bases; junction bases not matched to a gene: 8. This CDR3 is CAISPGQAEGYTF. The CDR3 coding sequence is TGTGCCATCAGCCCGGGACAGGCGGAAGGCTACACCTTC.

The rearrangement uses TRBV28 and TRBJ2-5, with D possibly called TRBD1 or TRBD2 (7 bases each). Germline V CDR1 and CDR2: MDHEN, SYDVKM. The CDR3 is made up of 16 amino acids. V shed 7 bases and J shed 0 bases, with 18 bases lying between them. The CDR3 region has the DNA TGTGCCAGCACTCACAACAGGGGAGGGAACCAAGAGACCCAGTACTTC. Amino acids: CASTHNRGGNQETQYF. Looking up the rest from reference TRBV28 and TRBJ2-5 gives the full variable domain: DVKVTQSSRYLVKRTGEKVFLECVQDMDHENMFWYRQDPGLGLRLIYFSYDVKMKEKGDIPEGYSVSREKKERFSLILESASTNQTSMYLCASTHNRGGNQETQYFGPGTRLLVL.

The chain recombines TRBV19 with TRBJ2-7, with 9 bases fitting TRBD1. CDR1 is LNHDA and CDR2 is SQIVND in the germline V gene (reference sequence). The junction had 3 bases not matched to a gene; V was cut back by 3 bases and J by 0 bases. The CDR3 sequence is 15 residues long. The CDR3 nucleotides read TGTGCCAGTAGTATCGGGACAGGGAGCTCCTACGAGCAGTACTTC. Amino acids: CASSIGTGSSYEQYF. Looking up the rest from reference TRBV19 and TRBJ2-7 gives the full variable domain: DGGITQSPKYLFRKEGQNVTLSCEQNLNHDAMYWYRQDPGQGLRLIYYSQIVNDFQKGDIAEGYSVSREKKESFPLTVTSAQKNPTAFYLCASSIGTGSSYEQYFGPGTRLTVT.

CDR3 residues: CASRVTGGNYGYTF. Here the CDR3 DNA reads TGTGCCAGTAGGGTTACAGGGGGTAACTATGGCTACACCTTC. The chain uses TRBV19 and TRBJ1-2; 8 bases agree with TRBD1. CDR3 length equals 14 residues. Germline CDR1 and CDR2: LNHDA and SQIVND (reference sequence). J gave up 1 base and V 6 bases, and 4 bases lay outside the gene matches.

The chain employs TRBV4-1 and TRBJ1-4; D call uncertain. The V end lost 0 bases, the J end lost 4 bases, and 12 bases lay between the germline ends. This CDR3 spans 16 amino acids. Germline V CDR1 and CDR2: MGHRA, YSYEKL. Written as DNA, the CDR3 is TGCGCCAGCAGCCAAGAAACCTCCGCTTTTAATGAAAAACTGTTTTTT. Its protein is CASSQETSAFNEKLFF.